This T cell receptor beta chain stems from a study of T cells in Graves' hyperthyroidism and ophthalmopathy. Regarding the study as a whole: Ophthalmopathy was distinguished from stable hyperthyroidism by 13 V-J signatures. Model output signaled ophthalmopathy a median roughly six months ahead of onset. Also found in blood were most expanded thyroid clonotypes above 0.001.

This clonotype was recorded many times. Antigen specificity is unknown. Using around 10 ml of fresh peripheral blood, PBMCs were prepared. Germline assignment: CDR1 SQVTM and CDR2 ANQGSEA. The V gene lost 2 bases and the J gene lost 7 bases, with 12 bases spanning the gap. The CDR3 totals 13 residues. Using RNA transcripts as the source, TCR beta CDR3 regions were amplified. HTBI primers were the set used in a first-round RT-PCR of the TCR CDR3. TCRdb recomputed calls from the multiplex PCR reads with MiXCR, one row per CDR3 protein. The sample lists 550,000 to 700,000 distinct CDR3 sequences, over 12% occurring once.

The chain uses TRBV29-1 and TRBJ1-3; D not certain. The sequenced sample consisted of blood. This sequence was found in a woman between 40 and 55 years old with Graves' ophthalmopathy. CDR3 region: CSVEHPWANTIYF. For the CDR3, the DNA is TGCAGCGTTGAACATCCCTGGGCCAACACCATATATTTT.